The next 12 T cell receptor beta chains were all read from a single sample in a study of T cell repertoires in cytomegalovirus infection (dated by TCRdb to the late 2010s). Data came from an Illumina HiSeq 1500. The public reads were reanalyzed by TCRdb: fastp trimming at Q25, MiXCR alignment, in-frame beta chains only. Here each entry gathers all rows of one CDR3 protein and keeps the most common genes and DNA. A total of 130,000 or so distinct CDR3 sequences appear in this sample, 5.5% to 8% of them only once. Clones ranked in the top ten supply around 17% of the sample. The sample taken for sequencing was PBMCs. These receptors were collected from a human donor in good health (CMV status not recorded). Some clones in this sample may be carry-over from other donors' samples.

At least ten counts were recorded for this clonotype. The chain couples TRBV4-3 to TRBJ2-2; D is perhaps TRBD1 (5 bases). Germline-derived CDR1 and CDR2 are LGHNA and YSLEER. The CDR3 contains 17 residues. The V end was cut by 4 bases, the J end by 3 bases, with 18 bases between. CDR3 amino acids: CASSRNKGSYDTGELFF. The CDR3 coding sequence is TGCGCCAGCAGCCGGAACAAGGGGTCCTATGACACCGGGGAGCTGTTTTTT.

The genes are TRBV18 and TRBJ2-7, with D perhaps TRBD2 (6 bases). The CDR3 covers 14 residues. V was cut by 2 bases and J by 12 bases, with 20 bases left in between. The germline CDR1 and CDR2 sequences are KGHSH and LQKENI. CDR3 sequence reads: CASSPSGDAGPPYF. The CDR3 DNA reads TGTGCCAGCTCACCAAGCGGTGACGCGGGGCCGCCGTACTTC. Drawing the rest from reference TRBV18 and TRBJ2-7, the complete variable domain is NAGVMQNPRHLVRRRGQEARLRCSPMKGHSHVYWYRQLPEEGLKFMVYLQKENIIDESGMPKERFSAEFPKEGPSILRIQQVVRGDSAAYFCASSPSGDAGPPYFGPGTRLTVT.

This clonotype showed up many times. The chain recombines TRBV7-7 with TRBJ1-4; 7 nucleotides agree with TRBD1. V lost 8 bases and J lost 5; bases outside the gene matches: 8. Germline values: CDR1 SSHAT, CDR2 FNYEAQ (reference sequence). The CDR3 covers 14 residues. Here the CDR3 DNA reads TGTGCCAGCGGAGCCGGGACAGCGAATGAAAAACTGTTTTTT. As protein: CASGAGTANEKLFF. The full variable domain, in which reference TRBV7-7 and TRBJ1-4 provide the parts outside the CDR3, is GAGVSQSPRYKVTKRGQDVTLRCDPISSHATLYWYQQALGQGPEFLTYFNYEAQPDKSGLPSDRFSAERPEGSISTLTIQRTEQRDSAMYRCASGAGTANEKLFFGSGTQLSVL.

The sample holds many counts of this clonotype. The chain has TRBV7-2 and TRBJ1-6, with 8 bases lining up with TRBD1. This CDR3 has 15 residues. From germline, CDR1 is SGHTA and CDR2 FQGNSA. V shed 3 bases, J shed 7 bases, and the junction held 5 bases outside the gene matches. CDR3 bases: TGTGCCAGCAGCTTTGCCAGACAGGGGAATTCACCCCTCCACTTT. Translation gives CASSFARQGNSPLHF.

The chain joins TRBV5-6 to TRBJ1-5; no definite D call. Trimming stripped 1 base from V and 4 bases from J, with 12 bases between. Looked up from germline, CDR1 is SGHDT and CDR2 is YYEEEE. This CDR3 has 15 residues. CDR3 residues: CASSLTRIGNQPQHF. CDR3 bases: TGTGCCAGCAGCTTGACCCGGATTGGGAATCAGCCCCAGCATTTT.

This clonotype was detected ten times or more. This chain connects TRBV7-7 to TRBJ1-5, with no clear D. Germline CDR1 reads SSHAT; CDR2 reads FNYEAQ (reference sequence). Trimming took off 5 bases at V and 8 bases at J, with 13 bases between the two ends. CDR3 size: 13 residues. CDR3 coding DNA: TGTGCCAGCAGCCCCGGCGTTGGGAAGCCCCAGCATTTT. It specifies CASSPGVGKPQHF.

This clonotype has a count of ten or more. This chain uses TRBV7-9 with TRBJ1-1; maybe TRBD1 (6 bases). Germline V lookup: CDR1 SEHNR, CDR2 FQNEAQ (reference sequence). The CDR3 is 13 residues long. V was cut by 6 bases and J by 1 base, with 9 bases left in between. The CDR3 sequence is CASRLTGNTEAFF. CDR3 bases: TGTGCCAGCAGGTTGACAGGGAACACTGAAGCTTTCTTT.

This clonotype was picked up many times. This chain joins TRBV7-8 and TRBJ1-4; D perhaps matches TRBD1 (5 bases). The V and J ends lost 5 bases and 0 bases respectively, with 19 bases between them. CDR3 length: 18 residues. Per germline, CDR1 SGHVS and CDR2 FQNEAQ. The DNA for the CDR3 is TGTGCCAGCAGCGCCAACAGGCCGAGAGCCACAACTAATGAAAAACTGTTTTTT. Its translation: CASSANRPRATTNEKLFF.

This clonotype was detected many times. V and J are TRBV24-1 and TRBJ2-3; a possible D gene is TRBD1 (6 bases). Germline V gene lookup returns CDR1 KGHDR and CDR2 SFDVKD. The V end lost 4 bases, the J end lost 6 bases, and 19 bases lay between the germline ends. CDR3 size: 16 residues. The CDR3 sequence is CATSEPDRLGPDTQYF. DNA of the CDR3: TGTGCCACCAGTGAGCCCGACAGGTTAGGCCCGGATACGCAGTATTTT.

This clonotype was picked up many times. The chain links TRBV19 to TRBJ1-5, with D perhaps matching TRBD1 (6 bases). CDR3 size: 12 residues. V lost 6 bases to trimming and J lost 12 bases, with 15 bases between them. Looked up from germline, CDR1 is LNHDA and CDR2 is SQIVND (reference sequence). The CDR3 sequence: CASSPRGGDQHF. The DNA for the CDR3 is TGTGCCAGTAGCCCGCGGGGGGGCGACCAGCATTTT.

This chain links TRBV29-1 with TRBJ1-1; D ambiguous. This CDR3 has 13 residues. V gave up 6 bases and J gave up 4 bases, with 15 bases separating them. CDR1 and CDR2 (germline): SQVTM, ANQGSEA. The CDR3 bases are TGCAGCGTAGGAAAGGACGCGGCCACTGAAGCTTTCTTT. It encodes CSVGKDAATEAFF.

This clonotype was counted between two and nine times. This sequence joins TRBV30 and TRBJ2-5, with D maybe TRBD2 (6 bases). From germline, CDR1 is GTSNPN and CDR2 SVGIG (reference sequence). Trimming stripped 1 base from V and 2 bases from J, with 11 bases between. The CDR3 runs 14 residues. The CDR3 is CAWSAGTLQETQYF. CDR3 bases: TGTGCCTGGAGTGCAGGGACTCTTCAAGAGACCCAGTACTTC.